The rows below give T cell receptor beta chains drawn from one sample of a study of T cells after posttransplantation cyclophosphamide. The data were produced by immunoSEQ multiplex PCR, yet TCRdb's version contains in-frame clones alone and is incomplete. This sample includes some 43,000 clones with no singletons; its ten biggest clones take up 2% to 2.5%. The source material was PBMCs. Receptors originate from a middle-aged man in good health, CMV-negative, and a related stem cell transplant donor. Each CDR3 is given with its conserved first and last residue. Fields, in order: J gene, D gene, V gene, clone size, CDR3 DNA, CDR3 protein. D genes are given only for firm matches. Where a row states a size, it is once, few, many or the class of an expanded clone; other rows omit it.

J gene: TRBJ2-5; D gene: TRBD2; V gene: TRBV9; clone size: many; CDR3 DNA: TGTGCCAGCAGCGTAGGGGGGACTAGCGGGACCCAAGAGACCCAGTACTTC; CDR3 protein: CASSVGGTSGTQETQYF
J gene: TRBJ1-2; D gene: NA; V gene: TRBV6-5; clone size: many; CDR3 DNA: TGTGCCAGCAGTTTAGAGGTTACGGATAGCCATGGCTACACCTTC; CDR3 protein: CASSLEVTDSHGYTF
J gene: TRBJ2-2; D gene: NA; V gene: TRBV4-2; clone size: many; CDR3 DNA: TGTGCCAGCAGAACCACCGGAGGTTGGGACACCGGGGAGCTGTTTTTT; CDR3 protein: CASRTTGGWDTGELFF
J gene: TRBJ2-1; D gene: NA; V gene: TRBV20-1; clone size: many; CDR3 DNA: TGCAGTGCTAGTCCTTACAATGAGCAGTTCTTC; CDR3 protein: CSASPYNEQFF
J gene: TRBJ2-7; D gene: TRBD1; V gene: TRBV29-1; clone size: many; CDR3 DNA: TGCAGCGTCCCGGGACAGGGGGCTAACTACGAGCAGTACTTC; CDR3 protein: CSVPGQGANYEQYF
J gene: TRBJ2-1; D gene: NA; V gene: TRBV4-1; clone size: many; CDR3 DNA: TGCGCCAGCAGCCAAGATTCTAGTGATCGCCATCTAGGAGGCGGTGAGCAGTTCTTC; CDR3 protein: CASSQDSSDRHLGGGEQFF
J gene: TRBJ2-1; D gene: TRBD1; V gene: TRBV12-5; clone size: many; CDR3 DNA: TGTGCTAGTGGTTTGGGTGACAGGGGGAATGAGCAGTTCTTC; CDR3 protein: CASGLGDRGNEQFF
J gene: TRBJ1-6; D gene: NA; V gene: TRBV2; clone size: few; CDR3 DNA: TGTGCCAGCAACCCCGACAGCCATAATTCACCCCTCCACTTT; CDR3 protein: CASNPDSHNSPLHF
J gene: TRBJ1-1; D gene: NA; V gene: TRBV6-1; clone size: many; CDR3 DNA: TGTGCCAGCAGCCGCAGCGGTGCCAACACTGAAGCTTTCTTT; CDR3 protein: CASSRSGANTEAFF
J gene: TRBJ1-2; D gene: TRBD1; V gene: TRBV18; clone size: many; CDR3 DNA: TGTGCCAGCTCATTAACCGGGACAGATGGCTACACCTTC; CDR3 protein: CASSLTGTDGYTF
J gene: TRBJ2-5; D gene: TRBD2; V gene: TRBV5-5; clone size: many; CDR3 DNA: TGTGCCAGCAGCTTGGAGCGGGGCCAAGAGACCCAGTACTTC; CDR3 protein: CASSLERGQETQYF
J gene: TRBJ2-7; D gene: NA; V gene: TRBV7-3; clone size: many; CDR3 DNA: TGTGCCAGCAGCTTAACGCCTATCGAGCCGACCTACGAGCAGTACTTC; CDR3 protein: CASSLTPIEPTYEQYF
J gene: TRBJ2-1; D gene: NA; V gene: TRBV15; clone size: many; CDR3 DNA: TGTGCCACCAGCAGAGTCCTCGGTGCCCGCTCCTACAATGAGCAGTTCTTC; CDR3 protein: CATSRVLGARSYNEQFF
J gene: TRBJ1-3; D gene: NA; V gene: TRBV5-1; clone size: many; CDR3 DNA: TGCGCCAGCAGCTTGGAACAGGGAGGGCGAAACACCATATATTTT; CDR3 protein: CASSLEQGGRNTIYF
J gene: TRBJ2-4; D gene: NA; V gene: TRBV28; clone size: many; CDR3 DNA: TGTGCCAGCAGGACTCTTAGGTTAGCCAAAAACATTCAGTACTTC; CDR3 protein: CASRTLRLAKNIQYF
J gene: TRBJ2-5; D gene: TRBD2; V gene: TRBV7-9; clone size: many; CDR3 DNA: TGTGCCAGCAGCTTAGTTTCTGGGGGACTAGGCGGGACCCAGTACTTC; CDR3 protein: CASSLVSGGLGGTQYF
J gene: TRBJ1-4; D gene: NA; V gene: TRBV29-1; clone size: many; CDR3 DNA: TGCAGCGTTGTTTGGACAGTGGGAAATGAAAAACTGTTTTTT; CDR3 protein: CSVVWTVGNEKLFF
J gene: TRBJ2-7; D gene: TRBD1; V gene: TRBV5-1; clone size: many; CDR3 DNA: TGCGCCAGCAGACAAGTCTACAGGGGGGACTACGAGCAGTACTTC; CDR3 protein: CASRQVYRGDYEQYF
J gene: TRBJ1-2; D gene: NA; V gene: TRBV6-1; clone size: many; CDR3 DNA: TGTGCCAGCAGTCTGACAGCCAACTATGGCTACACCTTC; CDR3 protein: CASSLTANYGYTF
J gene: TRBJ2-1; D gene: NA; V gene: TRBV5-4; clone size: many; CDR3 DNA: TGTGCCAGCAGCCCGGACCCGGGAAGGGCTGGCAATGAGCAGTTCTTC; CDR3 protein: CASSPDPGRAGNEQFF
J gene: TRBJ1-1; D gene: NA; V gene: TRBV7-9; clone size: many; CDR3 DNA: TGTGCCAGCAGCTTAGTCAGGGACACTGAAGCTTTCTTT; CDR3 protein: CASSLVRDTEAFF
J gene: TRBJ2-1; D gene: TRBD1; V gene: TRBV6-1; clone size: many; CDR3 DNA: TGTGCCAGCAGGGACAGGCGCGATGAGCAGTTCTTC; CDR3 protein: CASRDRRDEQFF
J gene: TRBJ1-2; D gene: NA; V gene: TRBV29-1; clone size: many; CDR3 DNA: TGCAGCGTTTTAGACAGGCTGGGTCCCTATGGCTACACCTTC; CDR3 protein: CSVLDRLGPYGYTF
J gene: TRBJ2-1; D gene: NA; V gene: TRBV29-1; clone size: many; CDR3 DNA: TGCAGCGTCCGTAGGACAGATACCTACAATGAGCAGTTCTTC; CDR3 protein: CSVRRTDTYNEQFF
J gene: TRBJ2-7; D gene: TRBD2; V gene: TRBV6-5; clone size: NA; CDR3 DNA: TGTGCCAGCAGTTCCGGGACTAGCGGTTACGAGCAGTACTTC; CDR3 protein: CASSSGTSGYEQYF
J gene: TRBJ2-1; D gene: NA; V gene: TRBV15; clone size: many; CDR3 DNA: TGTGCCACCAGCAGTGCAGGGGTTTACAATGAGCAGTTCTTC; CDR3 protein: CATSSAGVYNEQFF
J gene: TRBJ2-1; D gene: NA; V gene: TRBV28; clone size: many; CDR3 DNA: TGTGCCAGCAGTTTCCCAGGCAGTGCTGAGCAGTTCTTC; CDR3 protein: CASSFPGSAEQFF
J gene: TRBJ2-5; D gene: TRBD2; V gene: TRBV29-1; clone size: many; CDR3 DNA: TGCAGCGTTTCACTAGCGGGAGAAGAGACCCAGTACTTC; CDR3 protein: CSVSLAGEETQYF
J gene: TRBJ2-7; D gene: TRBD2; V gene: TRBV28; clone size: many; CDR3 DNA: TGTGCCAGCACTTCCGCCGGGACTAGCGATGAGCAGTACTTC; CDR3 protein: CASTSAGTSDEQYF
J gene: TRBJ1-5; D gene: TRBD1; V gene: TRBV28; clone size: many; CDR3 DNA: TGTGCCAGCAGTGCCGACAGGGGGAATCAGCCCCAGCATTTT; CDR3 protein: CASSADRGNQPQHF
J gene: TRBJ2-7; D gene: NA; V gene: TRBV29-1; clone size: many; CDR3 DNA: TGCAGCGTTGAGCGACTTGGGTCCTACGAGCAGTACTTC; CDR3 protein: CSVERLGSYEQYF
J gene: TRBJ2-7; D gene: TRBD2; V gene: TRBV28; clone size: few; CDR3 DNA: TGTGCCAGCAGGCCTGGACTAGCCTCCCTCGAGCAGTACTTC; CDR3 protein: CASRPGLASLEQYF
J gene: TRBJ2-1; D gene: NA; V gene: TRBV7-3; clone size: many; CDR3 DNA: TGTGCCAGCAGCTTGCTAGGATCTTACAATGAGCAGTTCTTC; CDR3 protein: CASSLLGSYNEQFF
J gene: TRBJ1-1; D gene: TRBD1; V gene: TRBV18; clone size: many; CDR3 DNA: TGTGCCAGCTCACCGAACGAAGGGACAGCGAACACTGAAGCTTTCTTT; CDR3 protein: CASSPNEGTANTEAFF
J gene: TRBJ1-5; D gene: NA; V gene: TRBV2; clone size: many; CDR3 DNA: TGTGCCAGCAGTGCTGGCGGTAGCAATCAGCCCCAGCATTTT; CDR3 protein: CASSAGGSNQPQHF
J gene: TRBJ2-2; D gene: NA; V gene: TRBV6-1; clone size: NA; CDR3 DNA: TGTGCCAGCAGGCCCCCATACAGCACCGGGGAGCTGTTTTTT; CDR3 protein: CASRPPYSTGELFF
J gene: TRBJ1-4; D gene: TRBD1; V gene: TRBV5-5; clone size: many; CDR3 DNA: TGTGCCAGCAGCCCAGGGGGCTGGGGTGAAAAACTGTTTTTT; CDR3 protein: CASSPGGWGEKLFF
J gene: TRBJ2-1; D gene: TRBD2; V gene: TRBV7-2; clone size: many; CDR3 DNA: TGTGCCAGCAGCTTAGTCGCGGGAGACAGGCAGTTCTTC; CDR3 protein: CASSLVAGDRQFF
J gene: TRBJ2-5; D gene: TRBD1; V gene: TRBV7-9; clone size: many; CDR3 DNA: TGTGCCAGCAGCAGATCGACAGGGGTTGAGACCCAGTACTTC; CDR3 protein: CASSRSTGVETQYF
J gene: TRBJ2-5; D gene: NA; V gene: TRBV9; clone size: many; CDR3 DNA: TGTGCCAGCAGCGTAGCTGGCCTCACACAAGAGACCCAGTACTTC; CDR3 protein: CASSVAGLTQETQYF
J gene: TRBJ1-4; D gene: NA; V gene: TRBV7-9; clone size: many; CDR3 DNA: TGTGCCAGCAGCCCGGACAGTGTTAATGAAAAACTGTTTTTT; CDR3 protein: CASSPDSVNEKLFF
J gene: TRBJ1-5; D gene: NA; V gene: TRBV7-7; clone size: many; CDR3 DNA: TGTGCCAGCAGCTTAACTTCTGATCAGCCCCAGCATTTT; CDR3 protein: CASSLTSDQPQHF
J gene: TRBJ1-2; D gene: NA; V gene: TRBV7-9; clone size: many; CDR3 DNA: TGTGCCAGCAGCGTCGGGGGGCTCGGATATGGCTACACCTTC; CDR3 protein: CASSVGGLGYGYTF
J gene: TRBJ2-3; D gene: NA; V gene: TRBV7-9; clone size: many; CDR3 DNA: TGTGCCAGCAGCTTACTGGATAGCGCTGGAACAGATACGCAGTATTTT; CDR3 protein: CASSLLDSAGTDTQYF
J gene: TRBJ2-2; D gene: NA; V gene: TRBV10-3; clone size: many; CDR3 DNA: TGTGCCATAGACGAGGGGGCCGGGGAGCTGTTTTTT; CDR3 protein: CAIDEGAGELFF
J gene: TRBJ1-4; D gene: NA; V gene: TRBV6-1; clone size: many; CDR3 DNA: TGTGCCAGCAGTGAGCGGCGGCAGTCGGGTAATGAAAAACTGTTTTTT; CDR3 protein: CASSERRQSGNEKLFF